The 21 T cell receptor beta chains below all came from one sample that was sequenced in a study of spatial heterogeneity in lung cancer. Time point reported: sample taken at primary tumor resection. Without sorting, whole RNA was sequenced from tumor, nontumor lung or frozen PBMC. A single record per CDR3 protein comes from TCRdb applying MiXCR to the 5' RACE reads. The sample includes around 92,000 distinct CDR3 sequences, 12% seen only once; the top ten take roughly 41%. The material sequenced was PBMCs, taken at surgery. The source of these receptors is a male donor with early-stage non-small cell lung cancer.

Many counts were recorded for this clonotype. The rearrangement uses TRBV5-1 and TRBJ2-5, with 7 bases that match TRBD2. Looked up from germline, CDR1 is SGHRS and CDR2 is YFSETQ. The CDR3 runs 13 residues. V trimming: 4 bases; J trimming: 7 bases; junction bases outside the gene matches: 7. CDR3 bases: TGCGCCAGCAGCGTCGGGACGGGGGGGACCCAGTACTTC. As protein: CASSVGTGGTQYF.

This clonotype was detected ten times or more. The chain links TRBV4-2 to TRBJ2-1; tentatively, D is TRBD2 (6 bases). Germline CDR1 is LGHNA and CDR2 is YNFKEQ. This CDR3 comprises 14 residues. V was pared by 1 base and J by 9 bases, with 13 bases between. This CDR3 reads CASSQVSGSGEQFF. Here the CDR3 DNA reads TGTGCCAGCAGCCAAGTGTCCGGGAGCGGTGAGCAGTTCTTC.

This clonotype was seen at least ten times. V gene TRBV5-4 combines with J gene TRBJ2-5, with D perhaps TRBD2 (5 bases). Germline CDR1 SGHNT, CDR2 YYREEE (reference sequence). The CDR3 is made up of 13 amino acids. Between the trimmed V and J ends, which lost 3 bases and 2 bases, there was a span of 8 bases. CDR3 DNA: TGTGCCAGCAGCTGGGAGCGTCAAGAGACCCAGTACTTC. As protein: CASSWERQETQYF.

The CDR3 is CSVNNRGLNTEAFF. CDR3 nucleotides: TGCAGCGTTAACAACAGGGGGCTGAACACTGAAGCTTTCTTT. V gene TRBV29-1 combines with J gene TRBJ1-1; TRBD1 agrees at 9 bases. Germline CDR1 is SQVTM and CDR2 is ANQGSEA. The CDR3 is made up of 14 amino acids. Unmatched junction bases numbered 4, after V lost 5 bases and J lost 0 bases.

This clonotype was found a few times. The rearrangement links TRBV2 to TRBJ2-5; D possibly corresponds to TRBD1 (6 bases). Germline-derived CDR1 and CDR2 are SNHLY and FYNNEI. There are 15 residues in the CDR3. V was clipped by 2 bases and J by 5 bases, with 15 bases between them. The CDR3 here is CASSEQQGWRETQYF. Written as DNA, the CDR3 is TGTGCCAGCAGTGAACAGCAGGGGTGGAGGGAGACCCAGTACTTC.

The J gene is TRBJ2-1, the V gene TRBV7-9; D perhaps matches TRBD1 (7 bases). Trimming removed 2 bases from V and 8 bases from J, with 22 bases in between. CDR1 is SEHNR and CDR2 is FQNEAQ in the germline V gene (reference sequence). CDR3 size: 17 residues. CDR3 sequence (DNA): TGTGCCAGCAGCTTAACTACCGACAGGGTGGGAGGCGATGAGCAGTTCTTC. It encodes CASSLTTDRVGGDEQFF.

This clonotype has ten or more counts. The chain carries TRBV5-1 and TRBJ2-3; D not resolved. Trimming pared 1 base from V and 2 bases from J, leaving 8 bases between. Germline assignment: CDR1 SGHRS and CDR2 YFSETQ. The CDR3 loop spans 14 amino acids. DNA for the CDR3: TGCGCCAGCAGCTTGCTTAGCTCCACAGATACGCAGTATTTT. Protein product: CASSLLSSTDTQYF.

This clonotype was counted a few times. The chain is built from TRBV29-1 and TRBJ2-1, with 9 positions matching TRBD2. With V trimmed by 7 bases and J by 6 bases, 10 bases remained unmatched. The CDR3 spans 14 residues. Germline V gene lookup returns CDR1 SQVTM and CDR2 ANQGSEA. Here the CDR3 reads CSGSSGTSSNEQFF. In DNA, the CDR3 is TGCAGCGGTTCTTCCGGGACTAGCAGCAATGAGCAGTTCTTC.

This clonotype has more than one count but fewer than ten. V gene TRBV10-3 combines with J gene TRBJ2-5; D is unclear. CDR3 size: 13 residues. Deletions cut 10 bases from V and 2 bases from J, with 14 bases between. Per the germline V gene, CDR1 is ENHRY and CDR2 is SYGVKD. The CDR3 region is CATLDGQQETQYF. The CDR3 bases are TGTGCCACCCTGGACGGGCAGCAAGAGACCCAGTACTTC.

The chain has TRBV5-1 and TRBJ2-2, with 14 positions matching TRBD2. CDR3 length: 16 amino acids. The trim removed 3 bases at V and 4 bases at J, leaving 2 bases unmatched. Per germline, CDR1 SGHRS and CDR2 YFSETQ. The CDR3 nucleotides are TGCGCCAGCAGCTCGGGACTAGCGGGAGTCACCGGGGAGCTGTTTTTT. Translating gives CASSSGLAGVTGELFF.

Many counts were recorded for this clonotype. The J gene is TRBJ2-2, the V gene TRBV3-1, with TRBD2 as a possible D gene (6 bases). CDR1 LGHDT and CDR2 YNNKEL come from the germline V gene (reference sequence). There are 13 residues in the CDR3. Between the trimmed V and J ends, which lost 6 bases and 10 bases, there was a span of 15 bases. The CDR3 DNA reads as TGTGCCAGCAGGCAACTAGCCGAGGTGGAGCTGTTTTTT. It yields the protein CASRQLAEVELFF.

This clonotype turned up a few times. The V and J genes are TRBV20-1 and TRBJ2-3, with D possibly being TRBD2 (6 bases). Germline CDR1 and CDR2: DFQATT and SNEGSKA (reference sequence). V lost 6 bases and J 6 bases, leaving 16 bases between the germline ends. The CDR3 runs 13 residues. CDR3 residues: CSAEEGRDDTQYF. CDR3 nucleotide sequence: TGCAGTGCCGAGGAGGGACGAGACGATACGCAGTATTTT.

This clonotype was picked up a small number of times. V is TRBV20-1 and J is TRBJ1-5, with D perhaps TRBD1 (6 bases). Germline CDR1 reads DFQATT; CDR2 reads SNEGSKA (reference sequence). CDR3 length: 13 residues. V dropped 5 bases and J dropped 7 bases, with 15 bases sitting between them. CDR3 DNA sequence: TGCAGTGCTCTCCAGGGGCCGGACCAGCCCCAGCATTTT. It translates to CSALQGPDQPQHF.

The chain combines TRBV13 with TRBJ1-4; D is perhaps TRBD1 (5 bases). Looked up from germline, CDR1 is PRHDT and CDR2 is FYEKMQ (reference sequence). The CDR3 contains 14 residues. V was cut by 5 bases and J by 5 bases, with 12 bases left in between. CDR3 sequence (DNA): TGTGCCAGCAGCCAACATGGGGGAAATGAAAAACTGTTTTTT. Its protein product is CASSQHGGNEKLFF.

CDR3 sequence: CASSFVGGDASAQFF. The CDR3 DNA is TGCGCCAGCAGCTTTGTCGGGGGCGACGCGAGTGCGCAGTTCTTC. This chain connects TRBV5-1 to TRBJ2-1, with D perhaps matching TRBD1 or TRBD2 (6 bases each). Germline V gene sequence: CDR1 SGHRS, CDR2 YFSETQ. V lost 2 bases and J lost 12, with 21 bases in between. The CDR3 totals 15 residues.

About this clonotype: This clone may be a read error of a much larger clone one base away. This CDR3 fails to terminate in the conserved phenylalanine or tryptophan, so it likely reflects a read error. The rearrangement uses TRBV7-2 and TRBJ1-1; D not certain. Trimming took off 6 bases at V and 4 bases at J, with 9 bases between the two ends. The CDR3 length is 12 residues. Germline CDR1 SGHTA, CDR2 FQGNSA. The CDR3 reads CASSLLFTEAFL. The CDR3 region has the DNA TGTGCCAGCAGTTTACTTTTCACTGAAGCTTTCCTT.

This chain uses TRBV5-5 with TRBJ1-5; D ambiguous. Trimming left V 4 bases short and J 3 bases short, with 11 bases between. The germline gives CDR1 SGHKS, CDR2 YYEKEE (reference sequence). The CDR3 loop spans 14 amino acids. CDR3 residues: CASSKDGFNQPQHF. For the CDR3, the DNA is TGTGCCAGCAGCAAGGACGGTTTCAATCAGCCCCAGCATTTT.

This clonotype came up a few times. The chain carries TRBV5-1 and TRBJ2-3, with D possibly being TRBD2 (5 bases). V was shortened by 2 bases and J by 0 bases, with 13 bases between the two germline ends. Germline values: CDR1 SGHRS, CDR2 YFSETQ. The CDR3 spans 16 residues. The CDR3 protein is CASSFRTGISTDTQYF. CDR3 DNA sequence: TGCGCCAGCAGCTTCAGAACGGGAATAAGCACAGATACGCAGTATTTT.

The chain couples TRBV5-1 to TRBJ2-3; TRBD2 aligns across 7 bases. V gave up 5 bases and J gave up 0 bases; unmatched junction bases: 6. The CDR3 has 15 amino acids. Germline lookup yields CDR1 SGHRS and CDR2 YFSETQ. CDR3 coding DNA: TGCGCCAGCAGATTGAGCGGGGAAAGCACAGATACGCAGTATTTT. It yields the protein CASRLSGESTDTQYF.

The rearrangement joins TRBV5-1 to TRBJ2-2; 11 nucleotides line up with TRBD2. In germline, CDR1 is SGHRS, CDR2 YFSETQ. J was trimmed by 1 base and V by 4 bases; bases with no gene match: 0. The CDR3 covers 15 residues. The CDR3 DNA reads TGCGCCAGCAGCGGGACTAGCGGGAACACCGGGGAGCTGTTTTTT. As protein: CASSGTSGNTGELFF.

The CDR3 DNA follows: TGCGCCAGCAGCCAAGTTGGGACAGGTAGCAATGAGCAGTTCTTC. Its translation: CASSQVGTGSNEQFF. The chain uses TRBV4-1 and TRBJ2-1, with 8 bases fitting TRBD1. J gave up 6 bases and V 1 base, and 5 bases lay outside the gene matches. CDR1 is MGHRA and CDR2 is YSYEKL in the germline V gene. This CDR3 has 15 amino acids.